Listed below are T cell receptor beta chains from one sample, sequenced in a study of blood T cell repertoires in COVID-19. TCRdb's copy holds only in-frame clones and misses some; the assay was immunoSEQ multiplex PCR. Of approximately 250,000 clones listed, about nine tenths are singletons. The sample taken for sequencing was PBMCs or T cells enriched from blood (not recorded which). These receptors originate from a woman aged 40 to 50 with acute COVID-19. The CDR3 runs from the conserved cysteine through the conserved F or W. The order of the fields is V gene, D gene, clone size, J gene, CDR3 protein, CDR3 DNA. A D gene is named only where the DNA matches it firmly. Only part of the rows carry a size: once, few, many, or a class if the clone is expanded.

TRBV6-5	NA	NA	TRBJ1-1	CASRSWDIGAFF	TGTGCCAGCAGGTCCTGGGACATCGGAGCTTTCTTT
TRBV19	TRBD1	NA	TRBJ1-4	CASRDRGRGLNEKLFF	TGTGCCAGTAGGGACAGGGGGCGAGGCCTTAATGAAAAACTGTTTTTT
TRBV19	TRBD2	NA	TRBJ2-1	CASSIALSSGRGIYNEQFF	TGTGCCAGTAGTATAGCCCTTTCAAGCGGGAGGGGAATCTACAATGAGCAGTTCTTC
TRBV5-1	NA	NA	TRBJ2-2	CASSPSGLRTGELFF	TGCGCCAGCAGCCCCTCGGGTCTCCGGACCGGGGAGCTGTTTTTT
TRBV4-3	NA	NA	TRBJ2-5	CASSQGQGETQYF	TGCGCCAGCAGCCAAGGGCAGGGTGAGACCCAGTACTTC
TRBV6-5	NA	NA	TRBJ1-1	CASSYAGFDTEAFF	TGTGCCAGCAGTTACGCGGGTTTCGACACTGAAGCTTTCTTT
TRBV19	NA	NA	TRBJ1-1	CASSINGNTEAFF	TGTGCCAGTAGTATCAACGGTAACACTGAAGCTTTCTTT
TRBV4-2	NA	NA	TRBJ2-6	CASSPTEGAGANVLTF	TGTGCCAGCAGCCCTACTGAGGGGGCTGGGGCCAACGTCCTGACTTTC
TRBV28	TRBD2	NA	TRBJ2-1	CASSSPGTSNNEQFF	TGTGCCAGCAGTTCTCCAGGGACTAGCAACAATGAGCAGTTCTTC
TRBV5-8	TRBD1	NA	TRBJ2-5	CASSLGQGTRQETQYF	TGTGCCAGCAGCTTGGGACAGGGGACCCGCCAAGAGACCCAGTACTTC
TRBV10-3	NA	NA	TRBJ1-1	CAITRGFNTEAFF	TGTGCCATCACAAGGGGGTTTAACACTGAAGCTTTCTTT
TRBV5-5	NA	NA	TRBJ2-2	CASSQSRGLNTGELFF	TGTGCCAGCAGCCAAAGTAGGGGATTGAACACCGGGGAGCTGTTTTTT
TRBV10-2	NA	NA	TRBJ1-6	CASSESRGSPLHF	TGCGCCAGCAGTGAGTCCCGGGGTTCACCCCTCCACTTT
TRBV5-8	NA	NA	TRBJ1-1	CASSLTVGSTEAFF	TGTGCCAGCAGCTTGACGGTCGGGTCCACTGAAGCTTTCTTT
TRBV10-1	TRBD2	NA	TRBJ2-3	CASRYPRLAEERDTQYF	TGCGCCAGCAGATACCCGCGTCTAGCGGAGGAAAGAGATACGCAGTATTTT
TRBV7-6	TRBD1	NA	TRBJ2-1	CASSLSPSGQSSYNEQFF	TGTGCCAGCAGCTTATCACCCTCGGGACAGAGCTCCTACAATGAGCAGTTCTTC
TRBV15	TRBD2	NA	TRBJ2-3	CATSRDSGLAASSTDTQYF	TGTGCCACCAGCAGAGATTCGGGACTAGCGGCCTCTAGCACAGATACGCAGTATTTT
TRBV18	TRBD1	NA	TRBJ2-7	CASSPMSAGGTWEQYF	TGTGCCAGCTCACCAATGTCGGCAGGGGGTACGTGGGAGCAGTACTTC
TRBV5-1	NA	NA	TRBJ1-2	CASSLGQGGYGYTF	TGCGCCAGCAGCTTGGGGCAGGGAGGCTATGGCTACACCTTC
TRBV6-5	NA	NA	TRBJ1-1	CASSYSSKNTEAFF	TGTGCCAGCAGTTACTCGAGCAAGAACACTGAAGCTTTCTTT
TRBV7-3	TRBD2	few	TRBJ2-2	CASSVKGGANTGELFF	TGTGCCAGCAGCGTCAAGGGAGGGGCGAACACCGGGGAGCTGTTTTTT
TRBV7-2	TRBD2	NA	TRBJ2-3	CASCLAGESSTDTQYF	TGTGCCAGCTGCCTAGCGGGAGAATCTAGCACAGATACGCAGTATTTT
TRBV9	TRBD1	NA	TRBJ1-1	CASSDRQGLLNTEAFF	TGTGCCAGCAGCGACCGACAGGGACTCCTGAACACTGAAGCTTTCTTT
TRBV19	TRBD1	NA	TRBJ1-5	CASSNPGTENQPQHF	TGTGCCAGTAGTAATCCCGGGACAGAGAATCAGCCCCAGCATTTT
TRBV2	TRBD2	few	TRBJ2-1	CASSVQGGSSYNEQFF	TGTGCCAGCAGTGTCCAGGGCGGGAGCTCCTACAATGAGCAGTTCTTC
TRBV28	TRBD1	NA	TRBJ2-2	CASSLTAGGTGELFF	TGTGCCAGCAGTTTAACGGCAGGGGGCACCGGGGAGCTGTTTTTT
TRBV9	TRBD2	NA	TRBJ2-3	CASSFTSGSTDTQYF	TGTGCCAGCAGCTTTACTAGCGGTAGCACAGATACGCAGTATTTT
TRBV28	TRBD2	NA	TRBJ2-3	CASTQGRTSGTDTQYF	TGTGCCAGCACCCAAGGGCGGACTAGCGGCACAGATACGCAGTATTTT
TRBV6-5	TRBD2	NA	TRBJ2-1	CASSYASGVPEQFF	TGTGCCAGCAGTTATGCTAGCGGGGTTCCTGAGCAGTTCTTC
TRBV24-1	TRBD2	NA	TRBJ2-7	CATSGAGLAKQYF	TGTGCCACCAGTGGGGCCGGACTAGCGAAGCAGTACTTC
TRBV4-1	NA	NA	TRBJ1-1	CASSQESGVGAGNTEAFF	TGCGCCAGCAGCCAAGAGTCGGGGGTCGGGGCGGGGAACACTGAAGCTTTCTTT
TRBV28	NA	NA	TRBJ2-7	CASSQAGIGQQYF	TGTGCCAGCAGCCAGGCGGGCATCGGACAGCAGTACTTC
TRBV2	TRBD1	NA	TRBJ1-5	CASSETGPGYSNQPQHF	TGTGCCAGCAGCGAGACAGGGCCGGGGTATAGCAATCAGCCCCAGCATTTT
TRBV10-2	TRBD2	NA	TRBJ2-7	CASSDHPTSGSWEQYF	TGCGCCAGCAGTGATCACCCGACTAGCGGTTCTTGGGAGCAGTACTTC
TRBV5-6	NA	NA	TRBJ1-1	CASSPPWDMNTEAFF	TGTGCCAGCAGCCCCCCCTGGGACATGAACACTGAAGCTTTCTTT
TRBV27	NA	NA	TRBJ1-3	CASSHRFSSGNTIYF	TGTGCCAGCAGTCACAGGTTCTCCTCTGGAAACACCATATATTTT
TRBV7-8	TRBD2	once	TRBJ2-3	CASSSGLAGDYDTQYF	TGTGCCAGCAGCTCGGGACTAGCGGGAGATTACGATACGCAGTATTTT
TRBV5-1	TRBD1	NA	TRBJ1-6	CASSWTGTDNSPLHF	TGCGCCAGCAGCTGGACAGGGACCGATAATTCACCCCTCCACTTT
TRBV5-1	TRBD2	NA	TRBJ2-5	CASSSGLAGVQETQYF	TGCGCCAGCAGCTCGGGACTAGCGGGAGTTCAGGAGACCCAGTACTTC
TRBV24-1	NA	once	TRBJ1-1	CATRKTGRTEAFF	TGTGCCACCAGAAAGACAGGTCGCACTGAAGCTTTCTTT